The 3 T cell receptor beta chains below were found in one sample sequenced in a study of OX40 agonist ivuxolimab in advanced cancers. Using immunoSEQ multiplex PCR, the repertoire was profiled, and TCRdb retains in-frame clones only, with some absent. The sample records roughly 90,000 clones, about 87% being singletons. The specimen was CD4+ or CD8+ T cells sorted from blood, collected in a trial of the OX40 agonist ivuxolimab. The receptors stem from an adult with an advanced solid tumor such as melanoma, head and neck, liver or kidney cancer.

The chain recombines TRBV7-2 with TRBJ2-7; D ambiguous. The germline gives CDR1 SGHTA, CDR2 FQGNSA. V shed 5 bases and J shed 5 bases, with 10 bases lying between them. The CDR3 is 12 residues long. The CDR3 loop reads CASSRFSHEQYF. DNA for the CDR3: TGTGCCAGCAGCCGATTCAGTCACGAGCAGTACTTC.

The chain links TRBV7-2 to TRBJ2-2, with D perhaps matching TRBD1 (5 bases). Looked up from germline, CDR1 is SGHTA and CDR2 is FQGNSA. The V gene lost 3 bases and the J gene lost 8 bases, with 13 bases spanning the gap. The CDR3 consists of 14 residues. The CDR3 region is CASSFKGSSGELFF. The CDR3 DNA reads TGTGCCAGCAGCTTTAAGGGGTCCAGTGGGGAGCTGTTTTTT.

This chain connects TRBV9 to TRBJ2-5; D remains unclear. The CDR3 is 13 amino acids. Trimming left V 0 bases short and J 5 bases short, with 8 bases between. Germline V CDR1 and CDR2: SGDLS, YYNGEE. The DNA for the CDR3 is TGTGCCAGCAGCGTAGATGTGGGTGAGACCCAGTACTTC. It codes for CASSVDVGETQYF.